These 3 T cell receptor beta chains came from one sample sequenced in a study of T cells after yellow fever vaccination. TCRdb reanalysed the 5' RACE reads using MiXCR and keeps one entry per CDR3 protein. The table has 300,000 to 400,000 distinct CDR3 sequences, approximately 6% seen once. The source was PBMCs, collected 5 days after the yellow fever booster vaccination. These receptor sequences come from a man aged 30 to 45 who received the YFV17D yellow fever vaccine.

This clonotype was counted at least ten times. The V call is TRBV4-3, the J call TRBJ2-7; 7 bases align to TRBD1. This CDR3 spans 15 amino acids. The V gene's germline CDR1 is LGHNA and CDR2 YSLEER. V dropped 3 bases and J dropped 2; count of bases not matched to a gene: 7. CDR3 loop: CASSQEFDRAYEQYF. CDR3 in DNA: TGCGCCAGCAGCCAGGAATTCGACAGGGCCTACGAGCAGTACTTC.

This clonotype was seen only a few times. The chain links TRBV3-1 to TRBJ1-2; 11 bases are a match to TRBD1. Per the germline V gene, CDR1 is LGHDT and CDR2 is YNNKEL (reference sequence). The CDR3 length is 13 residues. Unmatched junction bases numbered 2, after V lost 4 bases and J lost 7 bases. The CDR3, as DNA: TGTGCCAGCAGCCCGGGGACAGGGGGTGGCTACACCTTC. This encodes CASSPGTGGGYTF. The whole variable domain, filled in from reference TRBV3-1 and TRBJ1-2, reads DTAVSQTPKYLVTQMGNDKSIKCEQNLGHDTMYWYKQDSKKFLKIMFSYNNKELIINETVPNRFSPKSPDKAHLNLHINSLELGDSAVYFCASSPGTGGGYTFGSGTRLTVV.

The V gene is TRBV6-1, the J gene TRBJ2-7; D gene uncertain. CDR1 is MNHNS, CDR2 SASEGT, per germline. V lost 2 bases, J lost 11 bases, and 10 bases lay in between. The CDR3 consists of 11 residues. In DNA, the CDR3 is TGTGCCAGCAGTGAATTCAGCGTTGAGTACTTC. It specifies CASSEFSVEYF.